This T cell receptor (beta chain) was sequenced for a study of Graves' ophthalmopathy and Graves' hyperthyroidism. Other autoimmune diseases, uncontrolled infections, pregnancy or lactation excluded patients from enrollment. Out of around 9.4 ml of fresh peripheral blood, PBMCs were obtained. Study-wide results and caveats: A majority of expanded thyroid clonotypes exceeding 0.001 frequency were likewise present in blood.

Notes on this clonotype: What it binds is not known.

CDR1 and CDR2 from the germline V gene are ENHRY and SYGVKD. The CDR3 is 16 amino acids. V dropped 8 bases and J dropped 0 bases, with 19 bases sitting between them. RNA transcripts served as template for amplifying TCR beta CDR3 sequences. First-round RT-PCR relied on HTBI primers, and a second-round multiplex PCR came next. One entry per CDR3 protein, called by TCRdb with MiXCR from the multiplex PCR reads. The profile shows approximately 640,000 distinct CDR3 sequences, 35% to 45% of them singletons. The sequenced material came from peripheral blood. V is TRBV10-3 and J is TRBJ1-1; TRBD1 might be the D (5 bases). The TCR sequence derives from an adult man with Graves' ophthalmopathy. DNA for the CDR3: TGTGCCATCGCGGTTGGGGACTCAGATGTGAACACTGAAGCTTTCTTT. Translated: CAIAVGDSDVNTEAFF.